This TCR beta chain stems from a study of technical replicates of blood from several donors. V was pared by 0 bases and J by 5 bases, with 6 bases between. This CDR3 region has 14 residues. Germline CDR1 SGHNT, CDR2 YYREEE (reference sequence). Generated by immunoSEQ multiplex PCR, the TCRdb table keeps only in-frame clones and is missing some. The sample gives roughly 52,000 clones, nearly 95% of which show up once; about 3.2% is in the top ten. Input material: PBMCs. This chain joins TRBV5-4 and TRBJ1-6, with a tentative D call TRBD1 (5 bases). The source is a human donor in good health. Some clones in this sample may be carry-over from other donors' samples. The CDR3 loop is CASSLEGNNSPLHF. CDR3 nucleotide sequence: TGTGCCAGCAGCTTGGAGGGGAATAATTCACCCCTCCACTTT.